There are many counts of the clone carrying this TCR beta chain. These data come from a study of molecular identifiers for immune sequencing clone quantification. The germline V gene has CDR1 MGHRA and CDR2 YSYEKL. This CDR3 has 15 amino acids. Trimming removed 0 bases at V and 4 bases at J, with 12 bases between. TCRdb analysed the PCR reads with MiXCR anew, one entry per CDR3 protein. The profile shows some 580,000 distinct CDR3 sequences, approximately 24% of them singletons. The source of this sequence is a human donor in good health. Some libraries in this study had Jurkat cell RNA spiked in. J is TRBJ1-1 and V is TRBV4-1; D remains unclear. Sequences were obtained from naive CD8+ T cells from blood, with Jurkat cell RNA spiked in. Indicated subset: FACS-sorted CD8+CD4-CCR7+CD45RA+ naive T cells. In DNA form, the CDR3 reads TGCGCCAGCAGCCAAGATAGGAGGGCGGGCACTGAAGCTTTCTTT. Its translation is CASSQDRRAGTEAFF.